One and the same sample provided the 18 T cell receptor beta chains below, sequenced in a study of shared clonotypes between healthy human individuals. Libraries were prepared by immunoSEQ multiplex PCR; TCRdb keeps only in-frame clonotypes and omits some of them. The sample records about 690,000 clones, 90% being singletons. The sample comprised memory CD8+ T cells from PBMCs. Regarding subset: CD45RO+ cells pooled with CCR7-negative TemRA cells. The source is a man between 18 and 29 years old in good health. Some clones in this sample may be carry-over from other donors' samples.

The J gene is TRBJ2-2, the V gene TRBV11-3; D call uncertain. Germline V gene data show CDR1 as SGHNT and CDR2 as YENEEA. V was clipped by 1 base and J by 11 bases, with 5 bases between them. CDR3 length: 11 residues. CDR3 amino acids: CASSLGAELFF. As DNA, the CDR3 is TGTGCCAGCAGCTTAGGGGCAGAGCTGTTTTTT.

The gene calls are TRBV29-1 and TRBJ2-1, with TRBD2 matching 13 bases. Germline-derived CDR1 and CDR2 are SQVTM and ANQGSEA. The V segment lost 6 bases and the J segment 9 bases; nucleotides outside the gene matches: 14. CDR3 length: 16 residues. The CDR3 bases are TGCAGCGTGGTCGGACTAGCGGGAGCCTTTCAAGCTGAGCAGTTCTTC. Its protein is CSVVGLAGAFQAEQFF.

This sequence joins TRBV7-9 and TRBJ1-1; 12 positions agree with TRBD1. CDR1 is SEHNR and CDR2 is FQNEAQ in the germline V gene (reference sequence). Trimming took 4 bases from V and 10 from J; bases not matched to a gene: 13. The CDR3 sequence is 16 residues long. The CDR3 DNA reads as TGTGCCAGCAGCTCCAATCCCGGGACAGGGGGCCTGGGAGCTTTCTTT. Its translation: CASSSNPGTGGLGAFF.

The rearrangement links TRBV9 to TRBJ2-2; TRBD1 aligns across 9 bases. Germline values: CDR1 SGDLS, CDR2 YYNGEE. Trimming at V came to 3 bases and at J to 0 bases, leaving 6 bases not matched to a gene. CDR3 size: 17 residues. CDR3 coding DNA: TGTGCCAGCAGCGGGACAGGGGTCCCTTCGAACACCGGGGAGCTGTTTTTT. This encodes CASSGTGVPSNTGELFF.

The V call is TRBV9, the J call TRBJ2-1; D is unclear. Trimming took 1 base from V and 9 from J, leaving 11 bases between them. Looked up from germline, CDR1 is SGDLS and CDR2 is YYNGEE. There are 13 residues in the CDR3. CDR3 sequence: CASSVTPRREQFF. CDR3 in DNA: TGTGCCAGCAGCGTAACTCCCCGCCGTGAGCAGTTCTTC.

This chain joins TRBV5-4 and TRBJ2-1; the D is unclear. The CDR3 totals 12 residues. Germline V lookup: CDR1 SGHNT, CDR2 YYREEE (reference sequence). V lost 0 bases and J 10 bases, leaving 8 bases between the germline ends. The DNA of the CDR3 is TGTGCCAGCAGCTTGGAGCGAGCCGAGCAGTTCTTC. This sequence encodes CASSLERAEQFF.

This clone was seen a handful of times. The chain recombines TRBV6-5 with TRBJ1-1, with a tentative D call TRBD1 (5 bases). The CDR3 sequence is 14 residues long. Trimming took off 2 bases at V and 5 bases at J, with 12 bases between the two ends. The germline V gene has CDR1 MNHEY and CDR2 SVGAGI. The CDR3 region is CASSYTQGGTEAFF. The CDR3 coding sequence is TGTGCCAGCAGTTACACGCAGGGAGGTACTGAAGCTTTCTTT.

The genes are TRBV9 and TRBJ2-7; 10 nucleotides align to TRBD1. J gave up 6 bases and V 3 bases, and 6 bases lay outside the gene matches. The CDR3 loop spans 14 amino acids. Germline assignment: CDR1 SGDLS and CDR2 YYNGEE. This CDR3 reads CASSAGQGPLEQYF. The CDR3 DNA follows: TGTGCCAGCAGCGCGGGACAGGGGCCCCTCGAGCAGTACTTC.

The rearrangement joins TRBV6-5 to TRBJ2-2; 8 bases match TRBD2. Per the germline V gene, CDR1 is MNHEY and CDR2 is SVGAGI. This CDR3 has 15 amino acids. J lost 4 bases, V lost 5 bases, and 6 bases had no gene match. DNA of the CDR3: TGTGCCAGCAGTACCCGGGAGGGGCCCACCGGGGAGCTGTTTTTT. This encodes CASSTREGPTGELFF.

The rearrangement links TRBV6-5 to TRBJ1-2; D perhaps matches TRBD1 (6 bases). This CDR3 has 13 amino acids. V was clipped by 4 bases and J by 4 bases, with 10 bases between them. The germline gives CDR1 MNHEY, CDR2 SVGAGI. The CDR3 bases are TGTGCCAGCAGTTCGACAGGATTCTATGGCTACACCTTC. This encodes CASSSTGFYGYTF.

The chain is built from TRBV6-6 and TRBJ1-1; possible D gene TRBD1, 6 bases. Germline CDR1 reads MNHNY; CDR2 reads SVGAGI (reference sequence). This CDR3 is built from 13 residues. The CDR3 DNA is TGTGCAGTGAGGGGAGGGGGGAACACTGAAGCTTTCTTT. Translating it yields CAVRGGGNTEAFF.

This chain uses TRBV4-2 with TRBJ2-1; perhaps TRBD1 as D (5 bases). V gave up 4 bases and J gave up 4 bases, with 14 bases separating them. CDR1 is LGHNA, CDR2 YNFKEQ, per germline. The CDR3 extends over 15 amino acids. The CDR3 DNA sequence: TGTGCCAGCAGCCCCAGGGTTTTACCTTACAATGAGCAGTTCTTC. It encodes CASSPRVLPYNEQFF.

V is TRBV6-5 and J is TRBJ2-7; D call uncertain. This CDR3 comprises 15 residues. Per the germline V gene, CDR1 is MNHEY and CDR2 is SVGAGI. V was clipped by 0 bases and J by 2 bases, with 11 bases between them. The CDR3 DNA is TGTGCCAGCAGTTACTCTCTAAATGCCCCCTACGAGCAGTACTTC. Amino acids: CASSYSLNAPYEQYF.

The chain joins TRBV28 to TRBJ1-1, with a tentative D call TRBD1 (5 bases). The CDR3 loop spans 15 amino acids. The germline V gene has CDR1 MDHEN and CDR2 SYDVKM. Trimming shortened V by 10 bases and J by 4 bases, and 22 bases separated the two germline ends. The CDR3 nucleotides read TGTGCCACCCTACCATGGGGGGGAGGGGCCACTGAAGCTTTCTTT. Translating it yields CATLPWGGGATEAFF.

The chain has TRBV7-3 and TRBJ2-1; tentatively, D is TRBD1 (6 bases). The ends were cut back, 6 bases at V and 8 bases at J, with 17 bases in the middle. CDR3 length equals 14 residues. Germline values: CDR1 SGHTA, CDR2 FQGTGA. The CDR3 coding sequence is TGTGCCAGCAGTGAAGTACCGGGACACTATGAGCAGTTCTTC. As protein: CASSEVPGHYEQFF. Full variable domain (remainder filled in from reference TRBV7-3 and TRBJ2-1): GAGVSQTPSNKVTEKGKYVELRCDPISGHTALYWYRQSLGQGPEFLIYFQGTGAADDSGLPNDRFFAVRPEGSVSTLKIQRTERGDSAVYLCASSEVPGHYEQFFGPGTRLTVL.

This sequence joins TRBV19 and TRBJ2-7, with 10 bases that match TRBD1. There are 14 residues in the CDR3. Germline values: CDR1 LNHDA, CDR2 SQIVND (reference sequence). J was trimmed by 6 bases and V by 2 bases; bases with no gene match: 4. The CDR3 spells CASSIWDRGSEQYF. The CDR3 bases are TGTGCCAGTAGTATATGGGACAGGGGATCCGAGCAGTACTTC.

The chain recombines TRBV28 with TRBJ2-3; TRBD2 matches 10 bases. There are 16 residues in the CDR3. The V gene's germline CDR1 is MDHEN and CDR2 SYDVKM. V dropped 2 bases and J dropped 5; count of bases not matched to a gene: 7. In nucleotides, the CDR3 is TGTGCCAGCAGTTTAGGCAGCGGGAGGGAGGGAGATACGCAGTATTTT. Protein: CASSLGSGREGDTQYF.

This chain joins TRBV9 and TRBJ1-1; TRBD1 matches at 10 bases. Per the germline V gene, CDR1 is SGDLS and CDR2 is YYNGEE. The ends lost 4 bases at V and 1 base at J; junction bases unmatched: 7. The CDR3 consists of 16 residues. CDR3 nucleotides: TGTGCCAGCAGCATACACCGGGACAGGGGGAACACTGAAGCTTTCTTT. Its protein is CASSIHRDRGNTEAFF.